The source of this T cell receptor beta chain is a study of cytomegalovirus exposure and HLA in healthy donors. PCR employed 60 Vbeta and 13 Jbeta primers. Clones were sequenced by immunoSEQ multiplex PCR, and TCRdb holds only the in-frame ones, with some missing. Its clone listing holds about 77,000 clones. This CDR3 is built from 14 residues. Germline-derived CDR1 and CDR2 are MNHEY and SMNVEV (reference sequence). V lost 4 bases to trimming and J lost 9 bases; unmatched junction nucleotides: 4. V gene TRBV27 combines with J gene TRBJ2-6; the match to TRBD2 covers 9 bases. This sequence was found in a man aged 45 to 65 in good health and CMV-seropositive. The sample was PBMCs. The CDR3 is CASSSRGRDNVLTF. Written as DNA, the CDR3 is TGTGCCAGCAGTTCCCGCGGGAGGGACAACGTCCTGACTTTC.